These 16 T cell receptor beta chains were sequenced from one sample in a study of patients and donors after allogeneic stem cell transplantation. TCRdb re-derived calls from the RT-PCR reads in MiXCR, one entry per CDR3 protein. The data contain over 400,000 distinct CDR3 sequences, 16% of them seen just once; the ten biggest clones take up less than 9.5%. Sequenced input: blood, either unsorted or a sorted T cell fraction (not recorded which). These receptors originate from a human donor who was either an allogeneic HSCT recipient or a stem cell or donor lymphocyte infusion donor (not recorded which). It is not recorded whose cells these are; they may come from a transplant donor.

This chain links TRBV15 with TRBJ2-3; 13 bases are shared with TRBD2. Germline V gives CDR1 LNHNV, CDR2 YYDKDF (reference sequence). The junction had 3 bases not matched to a gene; V was cut back by 6 bases and J by 0 bases. This CDR3 is built from 16 residues. The CDR3 DNA reads TGTGCCACCAGGACGGGACTAGCGGGAAGCACAGATACGCAGTATTTT. Its translation: CATRTGLAGSTDTQYF.

The chain has TRBV30 and TRBJ1-1; no definite D call. In germline, CDR1 is GTSNPN, CDR2 SVGIG (reference sequence). This CDR3 has 13 residues. The V end lost 5 bases, the J end lost 3 bases, and 13 bases lay between the germline ends. The CDR3 sequence: CAWRINWDTEAFF. As DNA, the CDR3 is TGTGCCTGGCGGATTAATTGGGACACTGAAGCTTTCTTT. Using reference TRBV30 and TRBJ1-1 for the parts outside the CDR3, the full variable domain is SQTIHQWPATLVQPVGSPLSLECTVEGTSNPNLYWYRQAAGRGLQLLFYSVGIGQISSEVPQNLSASRPQDRQFILSSKKLLLSDSGFYLCAWRINWDTEAFFGQGTRLTVV.

This sequence joins TRBV6-1 and TRBJ1-5, with 11 bases fitting TRBD1. Germline V lookup: CDR1 MNHNS, CDR2 SASEGT. CDR3 length: 15 residues. J lost 6 bases, V lost 5 bases, and 6 bases had no gene match. The CDR3 region is CASSTTGQGAQPQHF. The CDR3 DNA is TGTGCCAGCAGTACAACCGGACAGGGGGCTCAGCCCCAGCATTTT.

This clonotype was counted only a few times. The rearrangement joins TRBV5-1 to TRBJ1-1, with D perhaps TRBD1 (5 bases). Germline V gene sequence: CDR1 SGHRS, CDR2 YFSETQ. The CDR3 contains 14 residues. Trimming cost V 2 bases and J 2 bases, with 10 bases left between them. This chain's CDR3 is CASSFGAPNTEAFF. CDR3 coding DNA: TGCGCCAGCAGCTTCGGGGCACCAAACACTGAAGCTTTCTTT.

There are a few counts of this clonotype. This chain joins TRBV5-1 and TRBJ1-4, with D perhaps TRBD1 (6 bases). Germline assignment: CDR1 SGHRS and CDR2 YFSETQ. The CDR3 length is 17 residues. Between the trimmed V and J ends, which lost 4 bases and 0 bases, there was a span of 16 bases. CDR3 coding DNA: TGCGCCAGCAGCGGAACGAGGGGGGCTGCAACTAATGAAAAACTGTTTTTT. Residues: CASSGTRGAATNEKLFF.

J is TRBJ1-3 and V is TRBV20-1; no clear D. This CDR3 region has 14 residues. Germline CDR1 DFQATT, CDR2 SNEGSKA (reference sequence). V dropped 0 bases and J dropped 0 bases, with 6 bases sitting between them. CDR3 protein: CSARDPNSGNTIYF. The CDR3 nucleotides are TGCAGTGCTAGAGACCCCAACTCTGGAAACACCATATATTTT.

This clonotype was seen only a few times. This chain uses TRBV7-9 with TRBJ2-2, with no clear D. Per germline, CDR1 SEHNR and CDR2 FQNEAQ (reference sequence). The CDR3 spans 14 residues. The V gene lost 1 base and the J gene lost 3 bases, with 6 bases spanning the gap. The DNA of the CDR3 is TGTGCCAGCAGCTTAGATCCGTACACCGGGGAGCTGTTTTTT. Residues: CASSLDPYTGELFF.

This clonotype was seen many times. The chain joins TRBV3-1 to TRBJ2-7; 7 nucleotides line up with TRBD1. Germline V gives CDR1 LGHDT, CDR2 YNNKEL (reference sequence). The CDR3 totals 14 residues. V gave up 4 bases and J gave up 3 bases; unmatched junction bases: 6. The CDR3 is CASSLSQGDYEQYF. The CDR3, as DNA: TGTGCCAGCAGCCTCAGTCAGGGGGACTACGAGCAGTACTTC.

The table lists this clonotype with a few counts. V usage is TRBV5-6 and J usage is TRBJ2-7; no reliable D call. The germline V and J ends were trimmed by 2 bases and 5 bases, with 5 bases remaining between them. The CDR3 loop spans 11 amino acids. Per the germline V gene, CDR1 is SGHDT and CDR2 is YYEEEE. The CDR3 sequence: CASSFKHEQYF. CDR3 in DNA: TGTGCCAGCAGCTTCAAGCACGAGCAGTACTTC. Based on the CDR3 plus reference TRBV5-6 and TRBJ2-7, the full variable domain is DAGVTQSPTHLIKTRGQQVTLRCSPKSGHDTVSWYQQALGQGPQFIFQYYEEEERQRGNFPDRFSGHQFPNYSSELNVNALLLGDSALYLCASSFKHEQYFGPGTRLTVT.

The rearrangement uses TRBV3-1 and TRBJ2-1; D ambiguous. Germline V CDR1 and CDR2: LGHDT, YNNKEL (reference sequence). This CDR3 region has 10 residues. The germline V and J ends were trimmed by 0 bases and 15 bases, with 6 bases remaining between them. This chain's CDR3 is CASSQDSVFF. CDR3 DNA sequence: TGTGCCAGCAGCCAAGATTCGGTGTTCTTC.

The V gene is TRBV9, the J gene TRBJ2-7; D gene unclear. This CDR3 is 10 amino acids long. The V end was cut by 4 bases, the J end by 8 bases, with 7 bases between. From germline, CDR1 is SGDLS and CDR2 YYNGEE. CDR3 sequence reads: CASSPRQQYF. In DNA, the CDR3 is TGTGCCAGCAGCCCCCGGCAGCAGTACTTC.

This clonotype was observed a few times. V is TRBV30 and J is TRBJ2-2; possibly TRBD1 or TRBD2 for D (5 bases each). The ends were cut back, 3 bases at V and 1 base at J, with 18 bases in the middle. The CDR3 has 17 residues. Germline CDR1 GTSNPN, CDR2 SVGIG (reference sequence). The CDR3 reads CAWRAKGRGGNTGELFF. The CDR3, as DNA: TGTGCCTGGAGGGCCAAAGGCCGGGGCGGGAACACCGGGGAGCTGTTTTTT.

The chain joins TRBV6-1 to TRBJ2-7; 7 bases match TRBD1. CDR1 MNHNS and CDR2 SASEGT come from the germline V gene. There are 14 residues in the CDR3. The junction had 11 bases not matched to a gene; V was cut back by 5 bases and J by 7 bases. Written as DNA, the CDR3 is TGTGCCAGCAGTCCAGGGGGATCCCCAGGGGAGCAGTACTTC. Translating it yields CASSPGGSPGEQYF.

This chain joins TRBV18 and TRBJ1-6; D remains unclear. Trimming cost V 2 bases and J 7 bases, with 12 bases left between them. Germline assignment: CDR1 KGHSH and CDR2 LQKENI. CDR3 length: 15 amino acids. In DNA form, the CDR3 reads TGTGCCAGCTCACCAATCCGGGTGTGGAATTCACCCCTCCACTTT. Residues: CASSPIRVWNSPLHF.

This chain connects TRBV28 to TRBJ2-1, with a weak D call TRBD2 (5 bases). Trimming left V 8 bases short and J 9 bases short, with 20 bases between. CDR3 length equals 14 residues. CDR1 and CDR2 from the germline V gene are MDHEN and SYDVKM. The CDR3: CASDSLGMVGEQFF. In DNA, the CDR3 is TGTGCCAGCGACTCACTAGGAATGGTCGGTGAGCAGTTCTTC.

This clonotype was picked up a small number of times. The chain uses TRBV10-3 and TRBJ1-1; 7 bases line up with TRBD1. The CDR3 runs to 14 residues. The V segment lost 3 bases and the J segment 7 bases; nucleotides outside the gene matches: 8. Germline loops: CDR1 ENHRY, CDR2 SYGVKD. CDR3 sequence reads: CAISDQRGQGEAFF. CDR3 bases: TGTGCCATCAGTGATCAGAGGGGGCAAGGTGAAGCTTTCTTT.